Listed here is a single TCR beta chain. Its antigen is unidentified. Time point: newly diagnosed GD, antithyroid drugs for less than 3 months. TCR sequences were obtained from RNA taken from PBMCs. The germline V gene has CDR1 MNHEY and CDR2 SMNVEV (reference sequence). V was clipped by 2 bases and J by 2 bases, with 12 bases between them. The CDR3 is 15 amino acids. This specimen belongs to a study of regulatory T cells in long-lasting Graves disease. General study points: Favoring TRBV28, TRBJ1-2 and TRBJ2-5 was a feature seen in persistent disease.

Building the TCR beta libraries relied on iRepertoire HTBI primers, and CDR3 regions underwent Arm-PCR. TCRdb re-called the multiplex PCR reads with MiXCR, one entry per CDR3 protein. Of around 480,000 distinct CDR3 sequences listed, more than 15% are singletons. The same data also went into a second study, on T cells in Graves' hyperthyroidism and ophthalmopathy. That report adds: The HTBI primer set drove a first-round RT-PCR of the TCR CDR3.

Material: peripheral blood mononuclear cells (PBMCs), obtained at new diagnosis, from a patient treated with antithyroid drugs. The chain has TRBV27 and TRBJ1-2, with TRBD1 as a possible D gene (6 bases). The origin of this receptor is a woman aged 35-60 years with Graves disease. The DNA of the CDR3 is TGTGCCAGCAGTTTAAATGGAGGGGGGAACTATGGCTACACCTTC. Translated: CASSLNGGGNYGYTF.